The sequence of this TCR beta chain was determined in a study of T cell responses to AZD1222 COVID-19 vaccine. Assay: immunoSEQ multiplex PCR; the TCRdb copy retains only in-frame clones and omits some. The data hold 95,000 or so clones, with around nine tenths observed a single time. This clone was seen a handful of times. Germline V gives CDR1 SGDLS, CDR2 YYNGEE. V was cut by 0 bases and J by 6 bases, with 3 bases left in between. There are 12 residues in the CDR3. The gene calls are TRBV9 and TRBJ2-2; D is unclear. The material was peripheral blood, obtained on day 0 of AZD1222 vaccination. The source is an adult in good health. The CDR3: CASSVDPGELFF. DNA for the CDR3: TGTGCCAGCAGCGTAGATCCCGGGGAGCTGTTTTTT.